These 21 T cell receptor beta chains came from one sample sequenced in a study of cytomegalovirus exposure and HLA in healthy donors. The PCR made use of 60 Vbeta and 13 Jbeta primers. Data came from immunoSEQ multiplex PCR; TCRdb stores just in-frame clones and leaves some out. This sample's clone table lists around 60,000 clones. The sequencing input was PBMCs. Receptor source: a woman aged 18-30 years in good health and CMV-seronegative.

V is TRBV5-1 and J is TRBJ2-7, with 15 positions matching TRBD2. The CDR3 totals 16 residues. In germline, CDR1 is SGHRS, CDR2 YFSETQ. V dropped 3 bases and J dropped 7; count of bases not matched to a gene: 8. The CDR3 DNA sequence: TGCGCCAGCAGCTCCGCCGGGACTAGCGGGGGGTTTGAGCAGTACTTC. Translating it yields CASSSAGTSGGFEQYF.

The chain combines TRBV29-1 with TRBJ1-1; tentative D call: TRBD1 (5 bases). The CDR3 has 12 amino acids. Germline CDR1 and CDR2: SQVTM and ANQGSEA. CDR3 amino acids: CSTADTNTEAFF. The CDR3 region has the DNA TGCTCTACGGCGGACACGAACACTGAAGCTTTCTTT. Drawing the rest from reference TRBV29-1 and TRBJ1-1, the complete variable domain is SAVISQKPSRDICQRGTSLTIQCQVDSQVTMMFWYRQQPGQSLTLIATANQGSEATYESGFVIDKFPISRPNLTFSTLTVSNMSPEDSSIYLCSTADTNTEAFFGQGTRLTVV.

CDR3 amino acids: CASSTAGGGQTQYF. Written as DNA, the CDR3 is TGTGCCAGTAGTACGGCGGGGGGTGGGCAGACCCAGTACTTC. The gene calls are TRBV19 and TRBJ2-5, with 8 bases that match TRBD2. The CDR3 runs to 14 residues. J lost 6 bases, V lost 4 bases, and 7 bases had no gene match. The germline V gene has CDR1 LNHDA and CDR2 SQIVND (reference sequence).

This CDR3 is CASRGGAGDNSPLHF. The CDR3 region has the DNA TGTGCCAGCAGGGGTGGAGCAGGGGACAATTCACCCCTCCACTTT. The chain joins TRBV6-6 to TRBJ1-6; D might be TRBD1 (6 bases). Per germline, CDR1 MNHNY and CDR2 SVGAGI (reference sequence). CDR3 length: 15 amino acids. The germline V and J ends were trimmed by 6 bases and 7 bases, with 16 bases remaining between them.

The chain links TRBV6-4 to TRBJ2-2, with D tentatively TRBD1 (6 bases). CDR1 and CDR2 from the germline V gene are MRHNA and SNTAGT. This CDR3 has 15 residues. V lost 3 bases, J lost 2 bases, and 10 bases lay in between. CDR3 in amino acids: CASSEVGTNTGELFF. The CDR3, as DNA: TGTGCCAGCAGTGAAGTCGGGACAAACACCGGGGAGCTGTTTTTT.

CDR3: CASSFGAASSGNTIYF. CDR3 nucleotides: TGCGCCAGCAGCTTTGGTGCGGCAAGCTCTGGAAACACCATATATTTT. V and J are TRBV4-1 and TRBJ1-3; unclear D gene. Trimming left V 5 bases short and J 0 bases short, with 14 bases between. Germline lookup yields CDR1 MGHRA and CDR2 YSYEKL. The CDR3 spans 16 residues.

In regard to this clone: At one end, the junction sequence differs from germline, possibly due to a read error. As DNA, the CDR3 is TGTGCCAGCTCCCAAGGCGGGGGCTCCGACAATGAGCAGTTCTTC. Protein sequence: CASSQGGGSDNEQFF. The chain has TRBV18 and TRBJ2-1; maybe TRBD2 (7 bases). The CDR3 consists of 15 residues. CDR1 and CDR2 from the germline V gene are KGHSH and LQKENI.

The rearrangement joins TRBV29-1 to TRBJ1-2; 8 bases match TRBD1. With V trimmed by 1 base and J by 8 bases, 18 bases remained unmatched. CDR3 length equals 17 residues. CDR1 and CDR2 (germline): SQVTM, ANQGSEA. The CDR3 region is CSVEGRRGGQGQRGYTF. CDR3 DNA: TGCAGCGTTGAAGGCCGCCGGGGAGGACAGGGCCAGAGGGGCTACACCTTC.

This chain links TRBV14 with TRBJ1-1; possibly TRBD1 for D (5 bases). Trimming took off 6 bases at V and 3 bases at J, with 11 bases between the two ends. CDR3 size: 13 residues. The germline CDR1 and CDR2 sequences are SGHDN and FVKESK. CDR3 amino acids: CASSLSRDTEAFF. CDR3 bases: TGTGCCAGCAGTCTGAGCAGGGACACTGAAGCTTTCTTT.

V is TRBV11-1 and J is TRBJ1-1; no reliable D call. Germline V gene sequence: CDR1 SGHAT, CDR2 FQDESV (reference sequence). The CDR3 loop spans 16 amino acids. V lost 8 bases, J lost 3 bases, and 22 bases lay in between. The CDR3 DNA is TGTGCCAGCGCCTGGAGCTGGAGTGCGGCGGACACTGAAGCTTTCTTT. Translation: CASAWSWSAADTEAFF.

This chain links TRBV25-1 with TRBJ2-5; TRBD1 aligns across 9 bases. J gave up 0 bases and V 7 bases, and 15 bases lay outside the gene matches. CDR3 size: 18 residues. The germline V gene has CDR1 MGHDK and CDR2 SYGVNS. The CDR3 loop reads CASITSFSGTGHQETQYF. CDR3 bases: TGTGCCAGCATAACAAGTTTTTCCGGGACAGGGCACCAAGAGACCCAGTACTTC.

The V and J genes are TRBV25-1 and TRBJ2-1; D unclear. CDR1 MGHDK and CDR2 SYGVNS come from the germline V gene. Trimming left V 8 bases short and J 8 bases short, with 10 bases between. CDR3 size: 11 residues. CDR3 sequence (DNA): TGTGCCAGCGGCGCGGCACATGAGCAGTTCTTC. Its protein product is CASGAAHEQFF.

The chain couples TRBV14 to TRBJ2-1; tentative D call: TRBD1 (5 bases). This CDR3 is 12 amino acids long. Between the trimmed V and J ends, which lost 0 bases and 15 bases, there was a span of 12 bases. Germline lookup yields CDR1 SGHDN and CDR2 FVKESK. The CDR3, as DNA: TGTGCCAGCAGCCAAGATGGGGCCCCCCGGTTCTTC. Its translation: CASSQDGAPRFF.

The chain has TRBV30 and TRBJ2-7; TRBD2 matches 8 bases. J lost 5 bases, V lost 3 bases, and 15 bases had no gene match. This CDR3 contains 16 residues. Germline V gene lookup returns CDR1 GTSNPN and CDR2 SVGIG (reference sequence). The CDR3 nucleotides read TGTGCCTGGAGCGATAGTGGTAGCGGGATGCCAGACGAGCAGTACTTC. Translation: CAWSDSGSGMPDEQYF.

The V gene is TRBV25-1, the J gene TRBJ2-7; TRBD2 agrees at 9 bases. With V trimmed by 2 bases and J by 2 bases, 7 bases remained unmatched. Germline assignment: CDR1 MGHDK and CDR2 SYGVNS. CDR3 length: 16 residues. The chain's CDR3 is CASSEEVTSGTYEQYF. The CDR3, as DNA: TGTGCCAGCAGTGAAGAAGTGACTAGCGGCACCTACGAGCAGTACTTC.

V usage is TRBV29-1 and J usage is TRBJ2-1; TRBD1 matches at 7 bases. CDR1 is SQVTM, CDR2 ANQGSEA, per germline. V shed 8 bases, J shed 6 bases, and the junction held 7 bases outside the gene matches. The CDR3 spans 12 residues. Written as DNA, the CDR3 is TGCAGCTCGGGCCCAGGGGGCAATGAGCAGTTCTTC. This translates into CSSGPGGNEQFF.

CDR3 loop: CAWSGAQSYEQYF. The DNA for the CDR3 is TGTGCCTGGAGTGGGGCACAGTCCTACGAGCAGTACTTC. The chain has TRBV30 and TRBJ2-7; D is uncertain. Germline values: CDR1 GTSNPN, CDR2 SVGIG (reference sequence). This CDR3 is built from 13 residues. Trimming removed 1 base at V and 1 base at J, with 8 bases between.

CDR3 loop: CASSYSIGTSGKSRFF. The CDR3 nucleotides are TGTGCCAGCAGTTACTCGATTGGGACTAGCGGGAAAAGTCGGTTCTTC. The gene calls are TRBV6-6 and TRBJ2-1, with 13 bases fitting TRBD2. Germline-derived CDR1 and CDR2 are MNHNY and SVGAGI (reference sequence). The J segment lost 15 bases and the V segment lost 0 bases, leaving 11 bases of the junction unmatched. The length of the CDR3 is 16 residues.

V is TRBV19 and J is TRBJ1-5, with a tentative D call TRBD1 (5 bases). CDR3 length equals 15 residues. Trimming removed 3 bases from V and 2 bases from J, with 11 bases in between. Germline V CDR1 and CDR2: LNHDA, SQIVND (reference sequence). In DNA form, the CDR3 reads TGTGCCAGTAGTATTCAGGGTTCGGGCAATCAGCCCCAGCATTTT. Translated: CASSIQGSGNQPQHF.

The chain joins TRBV4-1 to TRBJ2-5; D uncertain. The CDR3 totals 14 residues. Germline CDR1 reads MGHRA; CDR2 reads YSYEKL. Trimming left V 2 bases short and J 3 bases short, with 10 bases between. DNA of the CDR3: TGCGCCAGCAGCCAAAGTCTCTTAGAAGAGACCCAGTACTTC. Translation gives CASSQSLLEETQYF.

This chain connects TRBV5-1 to TRBJ1-2; D is undetermined. Trimming cost V 4 bases and J 1 base, with 14 bases left between them. The CDR3 has 15 residues. The germline CDR1 and CDR2 sequences are SGHRS and YFSETQ. The DNA for the CDR3 is TGCGCCAGCAGCCCGGGAGCAGCGGTTAACTATGGCTACACCTTC. It is translated as CASSPGAAVNYGYTF. Looking up the rest from reference TRBV5-1 and TRBJ1-2 gives the full variable domain: KAGVTQTPRYLIKTRGQQVTLSCSPISGHRSVSWYQQTPGQGLQFLFEYFSETQRNKGNFPGRFSGRQFSNSRSEMNVSTLELGDSALYLCASSPGAAVNYGYTFGSGTRLTVV.